This TCR beta chain is from a study of T cell repertoires in cytomegalovirus infection. Study summary: Both CMV infection and a matching HLA type were indicated by public TCR beta signatures. Findings and caveats of the study: Predominance within the ex vivo response was attributable to HLA-C-restricted CMV-specific TCR beta clonotypes.

TCRdb processed the reads anew with MiXCR; each CDR3 protein has one entry. The sample lists some 280,000 distinct CDR3 sequences; 12% to 15% were seen once. This clonotype came up many times. Antigen: not known. Germline V gene data show CDR1 as MNHEY and CDR2 as SVGEGT. V dropped 5 bases and J dropped 1 base, with 12 bases sitting between them. This CDR3 is 15 amino acids long. Specimen: PBMCs. This chain links TRBV6-2 or TRBV6-3 with TRBJ2-1, with TRBD1 as a possible D gene (5 bases). The clonotype was recovered from a human donor in good health (CMV status not recorded). Some clones in this sample may be carry-over from other donors' samples. The CDR3 DNA follows: TGTGCCAGCAGTCGCTCTGACAGATCCTACAATGAGCAGTTCTTC. Protein product: CASSRSDRSYNEQFF.